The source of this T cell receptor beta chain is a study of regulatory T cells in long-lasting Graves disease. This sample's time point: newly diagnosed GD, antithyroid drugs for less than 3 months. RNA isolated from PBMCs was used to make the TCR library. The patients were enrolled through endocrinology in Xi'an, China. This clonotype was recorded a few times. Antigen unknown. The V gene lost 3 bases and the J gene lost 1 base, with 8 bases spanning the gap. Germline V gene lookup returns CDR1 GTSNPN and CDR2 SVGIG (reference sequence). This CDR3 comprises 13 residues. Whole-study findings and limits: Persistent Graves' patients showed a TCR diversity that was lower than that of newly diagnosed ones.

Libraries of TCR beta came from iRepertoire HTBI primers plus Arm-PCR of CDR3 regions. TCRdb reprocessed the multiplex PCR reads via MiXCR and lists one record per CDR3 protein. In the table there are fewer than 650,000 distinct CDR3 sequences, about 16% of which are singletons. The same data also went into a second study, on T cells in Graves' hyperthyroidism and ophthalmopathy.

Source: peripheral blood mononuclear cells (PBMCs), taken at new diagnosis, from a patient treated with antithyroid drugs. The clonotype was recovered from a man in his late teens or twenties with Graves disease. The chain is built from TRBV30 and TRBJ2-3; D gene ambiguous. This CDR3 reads CAWRIKGTDTQYF. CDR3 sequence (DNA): TGTGCCTGGAGAATCAAAGGCACAGATACGCAGTATTTT.